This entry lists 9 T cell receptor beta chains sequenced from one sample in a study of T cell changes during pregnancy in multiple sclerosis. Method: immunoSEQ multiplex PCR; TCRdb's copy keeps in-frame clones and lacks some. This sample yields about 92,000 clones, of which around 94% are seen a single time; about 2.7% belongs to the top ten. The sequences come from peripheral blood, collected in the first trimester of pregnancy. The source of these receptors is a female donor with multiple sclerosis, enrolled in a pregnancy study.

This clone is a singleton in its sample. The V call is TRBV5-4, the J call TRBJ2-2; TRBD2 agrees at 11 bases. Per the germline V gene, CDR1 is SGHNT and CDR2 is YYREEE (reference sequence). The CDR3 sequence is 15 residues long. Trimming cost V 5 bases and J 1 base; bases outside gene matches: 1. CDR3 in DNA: TGTGCCAGCAGGCTAGCGGGAGGGAACACCGGGGAGCTGTTTTTT. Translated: CASRLAGGNTGELFF. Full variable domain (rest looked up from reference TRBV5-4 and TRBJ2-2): ETGVTQSPTHLIKTRGQQVTLRCSSQSGHNTVSWYQQALGQGPQFIFQYYREEENGRGNFPPRFSGLQFPNYSSELNVNALELDDSALYLCASRLAGGNTGELFFGEGSRLTVL.

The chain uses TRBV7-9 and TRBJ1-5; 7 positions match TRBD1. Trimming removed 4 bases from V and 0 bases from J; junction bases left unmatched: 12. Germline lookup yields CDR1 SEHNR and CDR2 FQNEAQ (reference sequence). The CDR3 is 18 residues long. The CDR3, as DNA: TGTGCCAGCAGCTATACCTCCGGGACAGTTTATAGCAATCAGCCCCAGCATTTT. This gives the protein CASSYTSGTVYSNQPQHF.

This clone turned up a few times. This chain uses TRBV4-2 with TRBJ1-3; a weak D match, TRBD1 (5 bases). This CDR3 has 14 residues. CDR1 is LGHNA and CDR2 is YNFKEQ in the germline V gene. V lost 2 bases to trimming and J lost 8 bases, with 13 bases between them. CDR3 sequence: CASSQPQGGDTIYF. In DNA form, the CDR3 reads TGTGCCAGCAGCCAACCCCAGGGCGGGGACACCATATATTTT.

The CDR3 sequence: CASSSGLADPYEQYF. CDR3 nucleotide sequence: TGCGCCAGCAGCTCGGGACTAGCGGACCCCTACGAGCAGTACTTC. The chain uses TRBV5-1 and TRBJ2-7; TRBD2 aligns across 11 bases. V lost 3 bases, J lost 2 bases, and 4 bases stayed unmatched. Germline V CDR1 and CDR2: SGHRS, YFSETQ. The CDR3 totals 15 residues. The whole variable domain, remainder taken from reference TRBV5-1 and TRBJ2-7, is KAGVTQTPRYLIKTRGQQVTLSCSPISGHRSVSWYQQTPGQGLQFLFEYFSETQRNKGNFPGRFSGRQFSNSRSEMNVSTLELGDSALYLCASSSGLADPYEQYFGPGTRLTVT.

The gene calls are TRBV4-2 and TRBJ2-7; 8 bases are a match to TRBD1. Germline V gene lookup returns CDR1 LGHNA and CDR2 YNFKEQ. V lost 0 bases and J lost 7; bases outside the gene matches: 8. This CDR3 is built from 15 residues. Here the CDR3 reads CASSQEAGGLGEQYF. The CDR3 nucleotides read TGTGCCAGCAGCCAAGAGGCAGGGGGCTTGGGTGAGCAGTACTTC.

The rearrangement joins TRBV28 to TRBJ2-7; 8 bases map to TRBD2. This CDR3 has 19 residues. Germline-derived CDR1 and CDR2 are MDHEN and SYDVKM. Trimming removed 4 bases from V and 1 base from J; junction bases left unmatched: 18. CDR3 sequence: CASSSLNPSERERSYEQYF. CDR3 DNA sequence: TGTGCCAGCAGTTCGCTTAATCCCAGTGAGCGGGAGAGATCCTACGAGCAGTACTTC.

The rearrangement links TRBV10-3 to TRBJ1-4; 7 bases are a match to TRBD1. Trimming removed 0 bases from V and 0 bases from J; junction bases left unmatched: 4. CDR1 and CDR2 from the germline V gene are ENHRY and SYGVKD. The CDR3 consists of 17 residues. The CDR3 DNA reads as TGTGCCATCAGTGAGTCGGGACAGCTTGCAACTAATGAAAAACTGTTTTTT. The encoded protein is CAISESGQLATNEKLFF.

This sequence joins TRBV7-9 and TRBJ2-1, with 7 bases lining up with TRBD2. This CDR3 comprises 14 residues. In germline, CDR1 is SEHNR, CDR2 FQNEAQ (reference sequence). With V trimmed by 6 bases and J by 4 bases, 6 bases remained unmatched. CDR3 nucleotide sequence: TGTGCCAGCAGGACATCGGGGGGTTACAATGAGCAGTTCTTC. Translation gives CASRTSGGYNEQFF.

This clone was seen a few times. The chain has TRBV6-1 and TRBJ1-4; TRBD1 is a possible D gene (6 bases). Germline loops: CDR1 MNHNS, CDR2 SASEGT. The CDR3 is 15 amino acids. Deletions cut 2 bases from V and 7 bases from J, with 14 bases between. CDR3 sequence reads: CASSETGIVTEKLFF. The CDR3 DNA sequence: TGTGCCAGCAGTGAAACAGGGATCGTCACTGAAAAACTGTTTTTT.